This T cell receptor beta chain derives from a study of T cell repertoires in cytomegalovirus infection. Germline loops: CDR1 KGHDR, CDR2 SFDVKD. The V gene lost 3 bases and the J gene lost 8 bases, with 13 bases spanning the gap. The CDR3 extends over 14 amino acids. A few counts support this clonotype. Its cognate antigen is unknown. TCRdb recomputed calls from the reads with MiXCR, one row per CDR3 protein. The table lists hundreds of thousands of distinct CDR3 sequences, less than 35% of them singletons. This chain joins TRBV24-1 and TRBJ2-1; a weak D match, TRBD1 (6 bases). This sequence originates from a human donor in good health (CMV status not recorded). Some clones in this sample may be carry-over from other donors' samples. The material sequenced was cultured CD8+ T cells from PBMCs, taken from culture after CMV antigen stimulation. The CDR3 is CATSDPDSMDEQFF. CDR3 coding DNA: TGTGCCACCAGTGATCCGGACAGTATGGATGAGCAGTTCTTC.